This is a list of T cell receptor beta chains from one sample in a study of low-dose radiotherapy and immunotherapy resistance in tumors. TCRdb re-called the reads through MiXCR, storing one row per CDR3 protein. The sample yields fewer than 90,000 distinct CDR3 sequences, about 19% seen once. The sequencing used PBMCs, collected before treatment. These receptors all stem from a male donor with prostate cancer. The CDR3 runs from the conserved cysteine through the conserved F or W. Fields, in order: J gene, clone size, V gene, CDR3 length, CDR3 protein. Only part of the rows carry a size: once, few, many, or a class if the clone is expanded.

j_gene: TRBJ1-1
abundance: -
v_gene: TRBV9
len: 15
CDR3aa: CASSGPASLNTEAFF

j_gene: TRBJ2-3
abundance: many
v_gene: TRBV5-1
len: 14
CDR3aa: CASSLGDFTDTQYF

j_gene: TRBJ2-3
abundance: many
v_gene: TRBV20-1
len: 15
CDR3aa: CSAAGTAGEPDTQYF

j_gene: TRBJ2-3
abundance: many
v_gene: TRBV10-3
len: 12
CDR3aa: CAISESTDTQYF

j_gene: TRBJ2-6
abundance: once
v_gene: TRBV13
len: 15
CDR3aa: CASNTGDSGANVLTF

j_gene: TRBJ1-2
abundance: many
v_gene: TRBV11-2
len: 16
CDR3aa: CASRHGGGQNRYGYTF

j_gene: TRBJ2-1
abundance: many
v_gene: TRBV23-1
len: 18
CDR3aa: CASSHLLEGRAGVREQFF

j_gene: TRBJ1-4
abundance: many
v_gene: TRBV20-1
len: 13
CDR3aa: CSARDAINEKLFF

j_gene: TRBJ2-5
abundance: few
v_gene: TRBV5-1
len: 14
CDR3aa: CASSFNGAQEGQYF

j_gene: TRBJ1-4
abundance: many
v_gene: TRBV5-1
len: 14
CDR3aa: CASSPGDVNEKLFF

j_gene: TRBJ1-6
abundance: -
v_gene: TRBV28
len: 10
CDR3aa: CASEPGTLHF

j_gene: TRBJ1-5
abundance: many
v_gene: TRBV2
len: 15
CDR3aa: CASSEERTGGQPQHF

j_gene: TRBJ2-5
abundance: -
v_gene: TRBV6-6
len: 14
CDR3aa: CASILSGGVETQYF

j_gene: TRBJ2-2
abundance: many
v_gene: TRBV28
len: 16
CDR3aa: CASSLLAGGHTGELFF

j_gene: TRBJ2-5
abundance: -
v_gene: TRBV20-1
len: 15
CDR3aa: CSARVSAGSQETQYF

j_gene: TRBJ2-7
abundance: many
v_gene: TRBV6-2/TRBV6-3
len: 15
CDR3aa: CASSDHLKGAYEQYF

j_gene: TRBJ2-3
abundance: many
v_gene: TRBV5-4
len: 15
CDR3aa: CASSRDYGTSDTQYF

j_gene: TRBJ2-7
abundance: many
v_gene: TRBV6-2/TRBV6-3
len: 11
CDR3aa: CASTAGYEQYF

j_gene: TRBJ2-5
abundance: many
v_gene: TRBV11-2
len: 15
CDR3aa: CASSLDSGGQETQYF

j_gene: TRBJ1-2
abundance: many
v_gene: TRBV5-1
len: 14
CDR3aa: CASSSGGNPYGYTF

j_gene: TRBJ2-1
abundance: many
v_gene: TRBV4-3
len: 18
CDR3aa: CASSQELADRGVGNEQFF

j_gene: TRBJ2-7
abundance: many
v_gene: TRBV28
len: 16
CDR3aa: CASSRRGQILTYEQYF

j_gene: TRBJ1-5
abundance: many
v_gene: TRBV6-5
len: 15
CDR3aa: CASSFRGESNQPQHF

j_gene: TRBJ1-4
abundance: many
v_gene: TRBV4-2
len: 16
CDR3aa: CASSQDKTRGTEKLFF

j_gene: TRBJ1-2
abundance: few
v_gene: TRBV20-1
len: 14
CDR3aa: CSASARGLGYGYTF

j_gene: TRBJ2-7
abundance: many
v_gene: TRBV28
len: 15
CDR3aa: CASSLHWTGNYEQYF

j_gene: TRBJ1-2
abundance: -
v_gene: TRBV20-1
len: 15
CDR3aa: CSARDSGTGSYGYTF

j_gene: TRBJ2-2
abundance: many
v_gene: TRBV11-2
len: 12
CDR3aa: CASSFSTGELFF

j_gene: TRBJ1-2
abundance: -
v_gene: TRBV7-2
len: 15
CDR3aa: CASSLGMTWDYGYSF

j_gene: TRBJ2-1
abundance: many
v_gene: TRBV4-2
len: 17
CDR3aa: CASSQETSGGAYNEQFF

j_gene: TRBJ2-7
abundance: few
v_gene: TRBV5-1
len: 17
CDR3aa: CASSSGRQSVASAEQYF

j_gene: TRBJ2-6
abundance: many
v_gene: TRBV18
len: 17
CDR3aa: CASSPARAYSGANVLTF

j_gene: TRBJ1-1
abundance: many
v_gene: TRBV19
len: 14
CDR3aa: CASTDGPENTEAFF

j_gene: TRBJ2-1
abundance: many
v_gene: TRBV29-1
len: 15
CDR3aa: CSVRTSGIQNNEQFF

j_gene: TRBJ2-7
abundance: -
v_gene: TRBV15
len: 14
CDR3aa: CATSRVRTGDEQYF

j_gene: TRBJ2-1
abundance: few
v_gene: TRBV5-8
len: 12
CDR3aa: CASSASYNEQFF

j_gene: TRBJ1-5
abundance: many
v_gene: TRBV28
len: 11
CDR3aa: CASSLLQNQHF

j_gene: TRBJ2-1
abundance: many
v_gene: TRBV24-1
len: 16
CDR3aa: CATSDFQTGGANEQFF

j_gene: TRBJ2-3
abundance: many
v_gene: TRBV20-1
len: 16
CDR3aa: CSARDRSGRSTDTQYF

j_gene: TRBJ1-4
abundance: many
v_gene: TRBV11-2
len: 16
CDR3aa: CASSRGQGLSYEKLFF

j_gene: TRBJ2-7
abundance: few
v_gene: TRBV28
len: 15
CDR3aa: CASRGGQGAYYEQYF

j_gene: TRBJ2-5
abundance: many
v_gene: TRBV18
len: 13
CDR3aa: CASSPPTRETQYF

j_gene: TRBJ1-2
abundance: many
v_gene: TRBV12-3/TRBV12-4
len: 14
CDR3aa: CASSPDRGTTGYTF

j_gene: TRBJ2-3
abundance: few
v_gene: TRBV6-1
len: 14
CDR3aa: CASSIGQGTDTQYF

j_gene: TRBJ1-2
abundance: many
v_gene: TRBV12-3/TRBV12-4
len: 13
CDR3aa: CASRNEGTYGYTF

j_gene: TRBJ2-1
abundance: many
v_gene: TRBV25-1
len: 15
CDR3aa: CASSEPGQAYNEQFF

j_gene: TRBJ2-1
abundance: many
v_gene: TRBV3-1
len: 14
CDR3aa: CASSQGFTVNEQFF

j_gene: TRBJ1-1
abundance: many
v_gene: TRBV29-1
len: 13
CDR3aa: CSVDRQSNTEAFF